This record looks at one T cell receptor (beta chain) sequence and its context. The target antigen is unknown. This record belongs to a study of cytomegalovirus exposure and HLA in healthy donors. Points from the study as a whole: Immune exposure data for these donors was limited to CMV serostatus.

60 Vbeta and 13 Jbeta primers were used in PCR. The protocol was immunoSEQ multiplex PCR, while the TCRdb copy is restricted to in-frame clones and leaves out a portion. Of fewer than 65,000 clones listed, about 82% are singletons. The clonotype comes from a young man in good health and CMV-seronegative. The source material was PBMCs.

The CDR3 loop is CASSYQGETQYF. CDR3 DNA sequence: TGTGCCAGCAGTTACCAGGGAGAGACCCAGTACTTC. The V call is TRBV6-6, the J call TRBJ2-5, with D maybe TRBD1 (5 bases). Trimming removed 2 bases from V and 4 bases from J, with 5 bases in between. The length of the CDR3 is 12 residues. Germline CDR1 and CDR2: MNHNY and SVGAGI (reference sequence).